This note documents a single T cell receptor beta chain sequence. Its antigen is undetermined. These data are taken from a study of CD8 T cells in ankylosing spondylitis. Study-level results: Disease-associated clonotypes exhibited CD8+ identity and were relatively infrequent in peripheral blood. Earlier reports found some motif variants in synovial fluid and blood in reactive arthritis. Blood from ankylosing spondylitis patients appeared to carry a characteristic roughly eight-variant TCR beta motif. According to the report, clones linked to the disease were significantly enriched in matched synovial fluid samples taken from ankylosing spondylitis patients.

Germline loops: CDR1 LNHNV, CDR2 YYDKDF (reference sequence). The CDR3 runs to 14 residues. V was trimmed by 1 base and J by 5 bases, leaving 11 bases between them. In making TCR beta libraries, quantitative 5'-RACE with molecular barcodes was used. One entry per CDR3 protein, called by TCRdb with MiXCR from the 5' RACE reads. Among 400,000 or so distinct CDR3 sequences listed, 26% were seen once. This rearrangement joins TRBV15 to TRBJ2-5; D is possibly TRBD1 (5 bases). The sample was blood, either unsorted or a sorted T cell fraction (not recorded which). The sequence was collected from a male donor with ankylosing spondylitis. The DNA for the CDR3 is TGTGCCACCAGCAGAGGAAGGGGTTCGGAGACCCAGTACTTC. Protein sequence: CATSRGRGSETQYF.